Each of the 21 T cell receptor beta chains below was sequenced from the same sample in a study of radiotherapy plus CTLA-4 blockade in lung cancer. The protocol was immunoSEQ multiplex PCR, while the TCRdb copy is restricted to in-frame clones and leaves out a portion. Found here are 81,000 or so clones, approximately 84% of them singletons; the top ten hold approximately 0.8%. Sequencing was performed on peripheral blood, taken from a patient treated with radiotherapy plus ipilimumab. All receptors come from a human donor with non-small cell lung cancer who had stable disease on radiotherapy plus ipilimumab.

This chain links TRBV30 with TRBJ1-5; D possibly corresponds to TRBD1 (5 bases). From germline, CDR1 is GTSNPN and CDR2 SVGIG (reference sequence). The CDR3 is 14 residues long. Trimming removed 0 bases at V and 6 bases at J, with 12 bases between. DNA of the CDR3: TGTGCCTGGAGTGTACTGTCAGGGACTCAGCCCCAGCATTTT. Its protein is CAWSVLSGTQPQHF.

The chain recombines TRBV4-2 with TRBJ2-1, with a tentative D call TRBD2 (5 bases). V lost 3 bases and J 0 bases, leaving 9 bases between the germline ends. This CDR3 region has 15 residues. The germline CDR1 and CDR2 sequences are LGHNA and YNFKEQ. DNA of the CDR3: TGTGCCAGCAGCCAGGAAGCGGCCTCCTACAATGAGCAGTTCTTC. Protein sequence: CASSQEAASYNEQFF.

This clone was observed once. V is TRBV10-3 and J is TRBJ2-1; 9 bases match TRBD1. This CDR3 is 15 amino acids long. V lost 6 bases to trimming and J lost 6 bases; unmatched junction nucleotides: 9. Per the germline V gene, CDR1 is ENHRY and CDR2 is SYGVKD. The CDR3 protein is CAIRGGQGEGNEQFF. The CDR3 DNA follows: TGTGCCATCAGGGGGGGACAGGGAGAGGGCAATGAGCAGTTCTTC.

The chain is built from TRBV30 and TRBJ2-3, with D perhaps matching TRBD2 (5 bases). The CDR3 extends over 13 amino acids. Germline CDR1 GTSNPN, CDR2 SVGIG (reference sequence). V was trimmed by 3 bases and J by 4 bases, leaving 11 bases between them. The CDR3 sequence: CAWSRRASDTQYF. The CDR3 DNA reads TGTGCCTGGAGCAGGCGGGCGTCAGATACGCAGTATTTT.

The chain links TRBV19 to TRBJ1-3; maybe TRBD1 (6 bases). The CDR3 loop spans 13 amino acids. V shed 6 bases and J shed 5 bases, with 11 bases lying between them. Germline V lookup: CDR1 LNHDA, CDR2 SQIVND (reference sequence). The CDR3 DNA reads as TGTGCCAGTAGCGGGGGGCGCAGAAACACCATATATTTT. Its translation: CASSGGRRNTIYF. Filled out from reference TRBV19 and TRBJ1-3, the complete variable domain reads DGGITQSPKYLFRKEGQNVTLSCEQNLNHDAMYWYRQDPGQGLRLIYYSQIVNDFQKGDIAEGYSVSREKKESFPLTVTSAQKNPTAFYLCASSGGRRNTIYFGEGSWLTVV.

The genes are TRBV19 and TRBJ1-1; the match to TRBD1 covers 7 bases. With V trimmed by 2 bases and J by 1 base, 4 bases remained unmatched. Germline values: CDR1 LNHDA, CDR2 SQIVND (reference sequence). There are 15 residues in the CDR3. Here the CDR3 DNA reads TGTGCCAGTAGTATAACAGGGGTCCCGAACACTGAAGCTTTCTTT. Amino acid sequence: CASSITGVPNTEAFF. The full variable domain, rest sourced from reference TRBV19 and TRBJ1-1, is DGGITQSPKYLFRKEGQNVTLSCEQNLNHDAMYWYRQDPGQGLRLIYYSQIVNDFQKGDIAEGYSVSREKKESFPLTVTSAQKNPTAFYLCASSITGVPNTEAFFGQGTRLTVV.

The CDR3 loop is CASSPRGTNEKLFF. CDR3 DNA sequence: TGTGCCAGCTCACCACGGGGAACTAATGAAAAACTGTTTTTT. The chain joins TRBV18 to TRBJ1-4; D is unresolved. CDR3 length equals 14 residues. Germline V CDR1 and CDR2: KGHSH, LQKENI. Between the trimmed V and J ends, which lost 1 base and 1 base, there was a span of 4 bases.

J is TRBJ2-5 and V is TRBV6-6; D possibly uses TRBD1 or TRBD2 (6 bases each). The J call may be in error: the DNA end matches TRBJ2-7 better. This CDR3 comprises 15 residues. The germline gives CDR1 MNHNY, CDR2 SVGAGI (reference sequence). CDR3 DNA sequence: TGTGCCAGCAGTTACTCTACCGGGGGCGTCTACGAGCAGTACTTC. Amino acid sequence: CASSYSTGGVYEQYF.

The genes are TRBV12-5 and TRBJ1-4; D is unresolved. CDR3 length equals 13 residues. Deletions cut 6 bases from V and 8 bases from J, with 13 bases between. The germline V gene has CDR1 LGHNT and CDR2 FRNRAP. The CDR3 DNA follows: TGTGCTAGTGGCCTGGCAGCAGAGGAAAAACTGTTTTTT. Translating gives CASGLAAEEKLFF.

The chain joins TRBV28 to TRBJ1-6; D gene uncertain. CDR1 MDHEN and CDR2 SYDVKM come from the germline V gene. V was cut by 3 bases and J by 0 bases, with 3 bases left in between. The CDR3 runs 14 residues. In DNA, the CDR3 is TGTGCCAGCAGTTTCCGCTCCTATAATTCACCCCTCCACTTT. Protein: CASSFRSYNSPLHF.

The chain has TRBV4-1 and TRBJ2-5; TRBD2 is a possible D gene (5 bases). Per germline, CDR1 MGHRA and CDR2 YSYEKL. This CDR3 region has 15 residues. The ends were cut back, 5 bases at V and 4 bases at J, with 17 bases in the middle. This CDR3 is CASSSGLPPSETQYF. In nucleotides, the CDR3 is TGCGCCAGCAGCTCCGGACTGCCACCGTCAGAGACCCAGTACTTC.

The genes are TRBV25-1 and TRBJ2-5; TRBD2 agrees at 8 bases. The CDR3 runs 14 residues. Germline V gene lookup returns CDR1 MGHDK and CDR2 SYGVNS. Trimming took 9 bases from V and 1 from J; bases not matched to a gene: 7. CDR3 sequence: CASSRGGPQETQYF. The DNA of the CDR3 is TGTGCCAGTAGTCGCGGGGGGCCCCAAGAGACCCAGTACTTC.

This rearrangement joins TRBV6-1 to TRBJ2-5, with D possibly TRBD2 on 5 matching bases. Germline-derived CDR1 and CDR2 are MNHNS and SASEGT. The CDR3 contains 16 residues. The ends were cut back, 3 bases at V and 1 base at J, with 15 bases in the middle. CDR3 bases: TGTGCCAGCAGTGATTACCCCGGGGTGCCCCAAGAGACCCAGTACTTC. This codes for CASSDYPGVPQETQYF.

The V and J genes are TRBV5-1 and TRBJ2-3, with 7 positions matching TRBD2. The CDR3 runs to 15 residues. Germline V gives CDR1 SGHRS, CDR2 YFSETQ. J gave up 3 bases and V 2 bases, and 6 bases lay outside the gene matches. The CDR3 spells CASSLLATGTDTQYF. The CDR3 DNA is TGCGCCAGCAGCTTACTAGCGACGGGAACAGATACGCAGTATTTT.

This clone was picked up one time. The rearrangement links TRBV4-1 to TRBJ1-1; a weak D match, TRBD1 (6 bases). Germline V gene lookup returns CDR1 MGHRA and CDR2 YSYEKL. The V gene lost 3 bases and the J gene lost 0 bases, with 11 bases spanning the gap. CDR3 size: 15 residues. CDR3 residues: CASSQEGGMNTEAFF. CDR3 nucleotides: TGCGCCAGCAGCCAGGAGGGGGGAATGAACACTGAAGCTTTCTTT.

The chain carries TRBV5-4 and TRBJ2-3; possibly TRBD2 for D (6 bases). The V gene lost 3 bases and the J gene lost 0 bases, with 17 bases spanning the gap. Germline V gene sequence: CDR1 SGHNT, CDR2 YYREEE (reference sequence). CDR3 length: 17 residues. CDR3 protein: CASSSPNSGESTDTQYF. The CDR3, as DNA: TGTGCCAGCAGCTCCCCCAATTCGGGAGAGAGCACAGATACGCAGTATTTT.

This chain joins TRBV6-1 and TRBJ1-2; D gene unclear. Trimming took off 1 base at V and 1 base at J, with 16 bases between the two ends. The CDR3 extends over 17 amino acids. Per germline, CDR1 MNHNS and CDR2 SASEGT. CDR3: CASSEVVGQRGNYGYTF. The CDR3 nucleotides read TGTGCCAGCAGTGAAGTGGTTGGTCAGAGAGGTAACTATGGCTACACCTTC.

The J gene is TRBJ1-5, the V gene TRBV18; the D gene is possibly TRBD1 (6 bases). CDR3 size: 15 residues. Deletions cut 2 bases from V and 2 bases from J, with 10 bases between. CDR1 is KGHSH, CDR2 LQKENI, per germline. The CDR3 loop is CASSPGGEGNQPQHF. The CDR3 bases are TGTGCCAGCTCACCAGGGGGCGAGGGCAATCAGCCCCAGCATTTT. Together with reference TRBV18 and TRBJ1-5, the CDR3 gives the full variable domain: NAGVMQNPRHLVRRRGQEARLRCSPMKGHSHVYWYRQLPEEGLKFMVYLQKENIIDESGMPKERFSAEFPKEGPSILRIQQVVRGDSAAYFCASSPGGEGNQPQHFGDGTRLSIL.

V is TRBV5-1 and J is TRBJ2-7, with 8 bases lining up with TRBD2. CDR3 size: 14 residues. Per the germline V gene, CDR1 is SGHRS and CDR2 is YFSETQ. V gave up 4 bases and J gave up 2 bases; unmatched junction bases: 5. As DNA, the CDR3 is TGCGCCAGCAGCCTTAGCGGGGCGGCCTACGAGCAGTACTTC. This sequence encodes CASSLSGAAYEQYF.

The chain is built from TRBV7-3 and TRBJ1-1; 10 bases map to TRBD1. Per the germline V gene, CDR1 is SGHTA and CDR2 is FQGTGA. Germline trimming cut 5 bases from V and 5 bases from J; bases unmatched to any gene: 11. CDR3 length: 16 amino acids. CDR3 nucleotide sequence: TGTGCCAGCAGCCCCGTCCCGGGACAGGGGAGAACTGAAGCTTTCTTT. As protein: CASSPVPGQGRTEAFF.

The chain has TRBV15 and TRBJ1-5; D unclear. This CDR3 is built from 17 residues. Between the trimmed V and J ends, which lost 0 bases and 0 bases, there was a span of 12 bases. Looked up from germline, CDR1 is LNHNV and CDR2 is YYDKDF (reference sequence). The CDR3 nucleotides are TGTGCCACCAGCAGAGAAGTGGTCAGATATAGCAATCAGCCCCAGCATTTT. Its protein is CATSREVVRYSNQPQHF.